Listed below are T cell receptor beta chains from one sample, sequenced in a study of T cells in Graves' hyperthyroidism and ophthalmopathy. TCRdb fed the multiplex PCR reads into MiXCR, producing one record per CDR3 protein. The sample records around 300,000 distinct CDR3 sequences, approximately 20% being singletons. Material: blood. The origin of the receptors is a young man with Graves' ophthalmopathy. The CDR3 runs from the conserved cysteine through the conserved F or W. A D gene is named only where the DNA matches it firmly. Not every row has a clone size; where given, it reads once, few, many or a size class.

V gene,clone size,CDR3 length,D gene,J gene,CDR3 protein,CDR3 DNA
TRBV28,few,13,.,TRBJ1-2,CASRTAPRGGYTF,TGTGCCAGCCGGACAGCCCCTAGGGGAGGCTACACCTTC
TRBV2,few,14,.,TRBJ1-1,CASRAGQMNTEAFF,TGTGCCAGCAGAGCAGGACAGATGAACACTGAAGCTTTCTTT
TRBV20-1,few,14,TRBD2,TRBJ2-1,CSAESGRTYNEQFF,TGCAGTGCCGAAAGCGGGAGAACCTACAATGAGCAGTTCTTC
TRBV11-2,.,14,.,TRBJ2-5,CASSPEAFVETQYF,TGTGCCAGCAGCCCCGAGGCATTTGTTGAGACCCAGTACTTC
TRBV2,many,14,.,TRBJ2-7,CASSAYQTSYEQYF,TGTGCCAGCAGTGCGTACCAGACCTCCTACGAGCAGTACTTC
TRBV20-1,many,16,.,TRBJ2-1,CSARDRARRLGYEQFF,TGCAGTGCTAGAGATCGGGCTAGGCGGTTGGGCTATGAGCAGTTCTTC
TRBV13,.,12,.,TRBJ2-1,CASGPSYNEQFF,TGTGCCAGCGGGCCTTCCTACAATGAGCAGTTCTTC
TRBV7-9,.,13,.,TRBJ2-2,CASVGPNTGELFF,TGTGCCAGCGTGGGCCCGAACACCGGGGAGCTGTTTTTT
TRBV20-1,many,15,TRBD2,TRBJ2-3,CSARDMSGRRDTQYF,TGCAGTGCTAGAGATATGAGCGGGAGGAGAGATACGCAGTATTTT
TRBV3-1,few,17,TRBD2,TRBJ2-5,CASSPMTSGRGPETQYF,TGTGCCAGCAGCCCCATGACTAGCGGGAGGGGCCCAGAGACCCAGTACTTC
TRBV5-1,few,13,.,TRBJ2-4,CASSLELVNIQYF,TGCGCCAGCAGCTTGGAGCTAGTTAACATTCAGTACTTC
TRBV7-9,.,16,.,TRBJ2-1,CASSSKLPSSYNEQFF,TGTGCCAGCAGCTCCAAACTCCCCTCTTCCTACAATGAGCAGTTCTTC
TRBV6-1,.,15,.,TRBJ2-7,CASSEARRSTYEQYF,TGTGCCAGCAGTGAAGCTCGCAGATCCACCTACGAGCAGTACTTC
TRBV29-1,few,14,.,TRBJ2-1,CSHRRTGSYNEQFF,TGCAGCCACCGGCGAACCGGCTCCTACAATGAGCAGTTCTTC
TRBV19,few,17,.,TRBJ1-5,CASNGGPRPYSNQPQHF,TGTGCCAGTAATGGAGGCCCGAGACCTTATAGCAATCAGCCCCAGCATTTT
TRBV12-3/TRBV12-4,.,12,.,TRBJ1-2,CASRRANYGYTF,TGTGCCAGCAGGAGGGCTAACTATGGCTACACCTTC
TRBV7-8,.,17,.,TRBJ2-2,CASSKSGGNGFIGELFF,TGTGCCAGCAGCAAAAGCGGAGGGAATGGTTTTATCGGGGAGCTGTTTTTT
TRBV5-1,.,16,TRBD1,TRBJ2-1,CASSFSLSTGGYEQFF,TGTGCCAGCAGCTTCTCTCTAAGTACAGGGGGATATGAGCAGTTCTTC
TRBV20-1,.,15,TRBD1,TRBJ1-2,CSARDTQGVEDGYTF,TGCAGTGCTAGAGACACACAGGGGGTTGAGGATGGCTACACCTTC
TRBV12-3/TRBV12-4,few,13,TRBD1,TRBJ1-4,CASSLATGKKLFF,TGTGCCAGCAGTTTAGCGACAGGGAAAAAACTGTTTTTT
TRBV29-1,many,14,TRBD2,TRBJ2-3,CSVRGRGQTDTQYF,TGCAGCGTTCGGGGGAGGGGTCAAACAGATACGCAGTATTTT
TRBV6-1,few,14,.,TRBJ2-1,CASSEDNSYNEQFF,TGTGCCAGCAGTGAGGACAACTCCTACAATGAGCAGTTCTTC
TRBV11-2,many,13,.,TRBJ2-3,CASSPVVPDTQYF,TGTGCCAGCAGCCCCGTGGTACCAGATACGCAGTATTTT
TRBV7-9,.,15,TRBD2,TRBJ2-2,CASSCERETVGELFF,TGTGCCAGCAGCTGCGAGCGGGAGACTGTCGGGGAGCTGTTTTTT
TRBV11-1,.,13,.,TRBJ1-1,CASSPRGSTEAFF,TGTGCCAGCAGCCCCCGCGGTTCGACTGAAGCTTTCTTT
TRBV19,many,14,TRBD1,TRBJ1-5,CASYDRGGNQPQHF,TGTGCCAGTTATGACAGGGGAGGCAATCAGCCCCAGCATTTT
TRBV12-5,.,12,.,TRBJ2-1,CASGFDYNEQFF,TGTGCTAGTGGTTTCGACTACAATGAGCAGTTCTTC
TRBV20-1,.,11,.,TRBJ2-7,CSARVLGEQYF,TGCAGTGCTAGAGTGCTGGGGGAGCAGTACTTC
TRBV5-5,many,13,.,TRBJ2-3,CASSFSPGDTQYF,TGTGCCAGCAGCTTTTCACCAGGGGATACGCAGTATTTT
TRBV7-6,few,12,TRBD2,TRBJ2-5,CASSWDYQTQYF,TGTGCCAGCAGCTGGGACTATCAGACCCAGTACTTC
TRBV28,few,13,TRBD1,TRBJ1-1,CASRDTGATEAFF,TGTGCCAGCAGAGATACAGGGGCCACTGAAGCTTTCTTT
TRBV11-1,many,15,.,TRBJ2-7,CASSLTPAQAHEQYF,TGTGCCAGCAGCTTAACCCCGGCCCAAGCCCACGAGCAGTACTTC
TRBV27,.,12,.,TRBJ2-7,CASRDGSYEQYF,TGTGCCAGCAGAGACGGGAGCTACGAGCAGTACTTC
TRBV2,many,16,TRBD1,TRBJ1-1,CASSYTTTGANTEAFF,TGTGCCAGCAGTTATACTACGACAGGGGCGAACACTGAAGCTTTCTTT
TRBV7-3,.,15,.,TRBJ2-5,CASSLRGGKLETQYF,TGTGCCAGCAGCTTGAGAGGAGGGAAGTTAGAGACCCAGTACTTC
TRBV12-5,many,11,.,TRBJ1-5,CASGINQPQHF,TGTGCTAGTGGAATTAATCAGCCCCAGCATTTT
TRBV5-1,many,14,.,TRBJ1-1,CASSLDLMNTEAFF,TGCGCCAGCAGCCTAGACCTCATGAACACTGAAGCTTTCTTT
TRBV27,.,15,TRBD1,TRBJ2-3,CASSTRQGFADTQYF,TGTGCCAGCAGTACCAGACAGGGCTTTGCAGATACGCAGTATTTT
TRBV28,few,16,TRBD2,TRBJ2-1,CASSPALAGGYNEQFF,TGTGCCAGCAGTCCTGCCCTAGCGGGAGGGTACAATGAGCAGTTCTTC
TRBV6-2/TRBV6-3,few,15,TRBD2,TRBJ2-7,CASSTRTSEAYEQYF,TGTGCCAGCAGTACTCGGACTAGCGAGGCGTACGAGCAGTACTTC
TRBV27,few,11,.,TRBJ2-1,CATLGFTEQFF,TGTGCCACCCTAGGGTTTACTGAGCAGTTCTTC
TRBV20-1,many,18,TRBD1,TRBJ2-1,CSATTGTGVATAYNEQFF,TGCAGTGCTACCACCGGGACAGGGGTAGCCACCGCCTACAATGAGCAGTTCTTC
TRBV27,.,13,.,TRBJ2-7,CASSLKNGYEQYF,TGTGCCAGCAGTTTAAAGAACGGCTACGAGCAGTACTTC
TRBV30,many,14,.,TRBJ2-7,CAWSEDSPPVEQYF,TGTGCCTGGAGTGAGGACTCGCCTCCTGTCGAGCAGTACTTC
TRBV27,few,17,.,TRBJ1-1,CASSFAPPGHGNAEAFF,TGTGCCAGCAGTTTCGCCCCCCCCGGGCACGGGAACGCTGAAGCTTTCTTT
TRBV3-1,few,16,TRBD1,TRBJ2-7,CASSPRQGQGTYEQYF,TGTGCCAGCAGCCCGAGACAGGGACAGGGAACCTACGAGCAGTACTTC
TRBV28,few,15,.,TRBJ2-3,CASSLWGQGTDTQYF,TGTGCCAGCAGCCTGTGGGGGCAGGGCACAGATACGCAGTATTTT
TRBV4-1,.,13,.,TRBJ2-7,CASSRNSQNEQYF,TGCGCCAGCAGCCGGAATAGCCAGAACGAGCAGTACTTC
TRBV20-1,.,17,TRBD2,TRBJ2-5,CSARGGGGRVLEETQYF,TGCAGTGCTAGGGGAGGAGGCGGGAGGGTATTGGAGGAGACCCAGTACTTC
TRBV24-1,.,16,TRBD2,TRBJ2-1,CATSDFRAGVMHEQFF,TGTGCCACCAGTGATTTCCGAGCGGGAGTGATGCATGAGCAGTTCTTC
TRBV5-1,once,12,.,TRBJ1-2,CASSLGGTGYTF,TGTGCCAGCAGCTTAGGAGGGACTGGCTACACCTTC
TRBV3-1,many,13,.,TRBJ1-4,CASAPRGRGKLFF,TGTGCCAGCGCCCCACGGGGCAGAGGAAAACTGTTTTTT
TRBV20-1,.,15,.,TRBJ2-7,CSARDGKVFSYEQYF,TGCAGTGCTAGAGATGGAAAGGTCTTCTCCTACGAGCAGTACTTC